One sample yielded the 2 T cell receptor beta chains listed below, sequenced in a study of PD-1 blockade in classical Hodgkin lymphoma. Clones were sequenced by immunoSEQ multiplex PCR, and TCRdb holds only the in-frame ones, with some missing. This sample has under 35,000 clones, with roughly 90% found just once. The time point is: newly diagnosed, previously untreated cHL patient sample. Starting with thawed PBMCs, CD4+ T cells were purified by magnetic negative selection. Sequenced input: CD4+ T cells from blood. All receptors come from a human donor with classical Hodgkin lymphoma.

This chain connects TRBV28 to TRBJ2-7; D possibly matches TRBD1 or TRBD2 (5 bases each). V lost 8 bases and J 0 bases, leaving 14 bases between the germline ends. Germline loops: CDR1 MDHEN, CDR2 SYDVKM. The CDR3 has 14 residues. In nucleotides, the CDR3 is TGTGCCAGCGGGTCTCCGGGGCTCTCCTACGAGCAGTACTTC. It translates to CASGSPGLSYEQYF.

The chain couples TRBV7-2 to TRBJ2-7; TRBD2 agrees at 11 bases. This CDR3 is built from 14 residues. V lost 3 bases and J lost 2; bases outside the gene matches: 0. Germline CDR1 reads SGHTA; CDR2 reads FQGNSA. In DNA form, the CDR3 reads TGTGCCAGCAGCTTGACTAGCGGGACCTACGAGCAGTACTTC. As protein: CASSLTSGTYEQYF.